The 32 T cell receptor beta chains reported below all come from one sample, sequenced in a study of shared T cell receptors in the human thymus. Profiling relied on immunoSEQ multiplex PCR, and the TCRdb table lists in-frame clones only, not all of them. The table lists over 350,000 clones, approximately 95% of them singletons. The sequenced sample was thymocytes. Receptors were obtained from a human donor.

This sequence joins TRBV29-1 and TRBJ2-7; TRBD2 might be the D (6 bases). The CDR3 totals 13 residues. Germline-derived CDR1 and CDR2 are SQVTM and ANQGSEA. Deletions cut 1 base from V and 7 bases from J, with 14 bases between. This CDR3 is CSVEGGTPGEQYF. Here the CDR3 DNA reads TGCAGCGTTGAAGGTGGGACTCCGGGAGAGCAGTACTTC.

The rearrangement uses TRBV30 and TRBJ2-2; TRBD2 matches at 16 bases. Germline values: CDR1 GTSNPN, CDR2 SVGIG (reference sequence). With 3 bases clipped from V and 4 bases from J, the junction kept 8 bases outside the gene matches. The CDR3 totals 18 residues. CDR3 sequence: CAWSPGLAGGGGTGELFF. The CDR3 DNA reads as TGTGCCTGGAGCCCGGGACTAGCGGGAGGGGGGGGCACCGGGGAGCTGTTTTTT.

J is TRBJ2-3 and V is TRBV25-1; D perhaps matches TRBD1 (6 bases). Germline V gene data show CDR1 as MGHDK and CDR2 as SYGVNS. CDR3 length: 17 amino acids. V was cut by 1 base and J by 5 bases, with 19 bases left in between. The CDR3 coding sequence is TGTGCCAGCAGTGAATCGGGAAGGTCAGGGGTGGAAGATACGCAGTATTTT. It codes for CASSESGRSGVEDTQYF.

Only one count was recorded for this clone. The chain combines TRBV29-1 with TRBJ2-7; D is perhaps TRBD1 (6 bases). The CDR3 is 13 residues long. The germline V gene has CDR1 SQVTM and CDR2 ANQGSEA. V gave up 1 base and J gave up 6 bases, with 13 bases separating them. The CDR3 loop reads CSVEGSRGSEQYF. CDR3 coding DNA: TGCAGCGTTGAAGGAAGCAGGGGTTCCGAGCAGTACTTC.

The chain recombines TRBV30 with TRBJ1-6; 9 nucleotides match TRBD1. The CDR3 length is 15 residues. Germline V gene sequence: CDR1 GTSNPN, CDR2 SVGIG (reference sequence). The V and J ends lost 1 base and 6 bases, in that order; junction bases with no gene match: 4. CDR3 sequence reads: CAWSELDRGNSPLHF. CDR3 coding DNA: TGTGCCTGGAGTGAGCTGGACAGGGGTAATTCACCCCTCCACTTT.

This chain connects TRBV4-1 to TRBJ2-7; TRBD1 is a possible D gene (6 bases). Germline V gene data show CDR1 as MGHRA and CDR2 as YSYEKL. V was cut by 4 bases and J by 2 bases, with 21 bases left in between. CDR3 size: 17 residues. CDR3 protein: CASSRTKTGLGTYEQYF. The CDR3 nucleotides are TGCGCCAGCAGCCGAACCAAAACAGGGCTGGGGACCTACGAGCAGTACTTC.

The CDR3 DNA is TGCGCCAGCAGCTTGACAGATTCGAACTACGTGGTGCAGTACTTC. This codes for CASSLTDSNYVVQYF. The J gene is TRBJ2-7, the V gene TRBV5-1; D remains ambiguous. V was cut by 1 base and J by 9 bases, with 20 bases left in between. Germline V gene sequence: CDR1 SGHRS, CDR2 YFSETQ. The CDR3 totals 15 residues.

The J gene is TRBJ1-2, the V gene TRBV14; TRBD1 matches 7 bases. Trimming removed 0 bases from V and 8 bases from J; junction bases left unmatched: 24. Germline values: CDR1 SGHDN, CDR2 FVKESK. This CDR3 has 20 amino acids. The CDR3 is CASSQDRSGGTAAEVRGYTF. In DNA form, the CDR3 reads TGTGCCAGCAGCCAAGATCGTTCGGGCGGGACAGCCGCTGAGGTTCGGGGCTACACCTTC. Filled out from reference TRBV14 and TRBJ1-2, the complete variable domain reads EAGVTQFPSHSVIEKGQTVTLRCDPISGHDNLYWYRRVMGKEIKFLLHFVKESKQDESGMPNNRFLAERTGGTYSTLKVQPAELEDSGVYFCASSQDRSGGTAAEVRGYTFGSGTRLTVV.

This rearrangement joins TRBV5-4 to TRBJ2-7; D is possibly TRBD1 (6 bases). Germline V gene data show CDR1 as SGHNT and CDR2 as YYREEE (reference sequence). The V end lost 2 bases, the J end lost 1 base, and 10 bases lay between the germline ends. This CDR3 has 14 residues. CDR3 nucleotides: TGTGCCAGCAGCTTAACAGGGTATTCCTACGAGCAGTACTTC. It translates to CASSLTGYSYEQYF.

The chain joins TRBV6-5 to TRBJ1-3; no definite D call. Germline V lookup: CDR1 MNHEY, CDR2 SVGAGI. V shed 2 bases and J shed 4 bases, with 9 bases lying between them. CDR3 length: 14 amino acids. The CDR3 loop reads CASSYGSQGNTIYF. CDR3 sequence (DNA): TGTGCCAGCAGTTACGGCAGCCAGGGAAACACCATATATTTT.

This chain links TRBV6-6 with TRBJ1-5; no clear D gene. The V and J ends lost 0 bases and 0 bases respectively, with 6 bases between them. The CDR3 sequence is 15 residues long. Germline V lookup: CDR1 MNHNY, CDR2 SVGAGI (reference sequence). CDR3 amino acids: CASSYSGDSNQPQHF. In DNA, the CDR3 is TGTGCCAGCAGTTACTCCGGGGATAGCAATCAGCCCCAGCATTTT.

The chain carries TRBV7-9 and TRBJ2-2; D gene uncertain. The length of the CDR3 is 15 residues. V gave up 4 bases and J gave up 1 base, with 10 bases separating them. CDR1 SEHNR and CDR2 FQNEAQ come from the germline V gene (reference sequence). The CDR3, as DNA: TGTGCCAGCAGCTCCGATCAGGTGAACACCGGGGAGCTGTTTTTT. This sequence encodes CASSSDQVNTGELFF.

The chain recombines TRBV21-1 with TRBJ1-1. TRBV21-1 is a pseudogene segment. This CDR3 has 11 residues. The CDR3 sequence: CASSTTGEAFF. CDR3 DNA: TGTGCCAGCAGCACCACGGGAGAAGCTTTCTTT.

The V call is TRBV5-4, the J call TRBJ2-3; D possibly corresponds to TRBD1 (7 bases). This CDR3 spans 16 amino acids. Trimming shortened V by 4 bases and J by 6 bases, and 21 bases separated the two germline ends. The germline V gene has CDR1 SGHNT and CDR2 YYREEE (reference sequence). This CDR3 is CASSPPGAGGADTQYF. The CDR3 DNA follows: TGTGCCAGCAGCCCCCCGGGGGCAGGGGGAGCGGATACGCAGTATTTT.

The table lists this clone with a count of one. The rearrangement links TRBV7-8 to TRBJ2-3; either TRBD1 or TRBD2 may supply D (6 bases each). Germline V lookup: CDR1 SGHVS, CDR2 FQNEAQ. The CDR3 covers 11 residues. Trimming cost V 11 bases and J 6 bases, with 12 bases left between them. Written as DNA, the CDR3 is TGTGCCCTGGGGGGCTCGGATACGCAGTATTTT. Translation: CALGGSDTQYF.

The genes are TRBV19 and TRBJ1-1; maybe TRBD1 (5 bases). The V end was cut by 6 bases, the J end by 13 bases, with 21 bases between. This CDR3 region has 13 residues. The germline gives CDR1 LNHDA, CDR2 SQIVND (reference sequence). The CDR3 spells CASRNTGTLLGFF. CDR3 DNA: TGTGCCAGTAGAAACACCGGGACGCTGCTAGGTTTCTTT.

The V call is TRBV28, the J call TRBJ2-7; 10 bases are shared with TRBD1. Germline V gives CDR1 MDHEN, CDR2 SYDVKM. The trim removed 5 bases at V and 2 bases at J, leaving 12 bases unmatched. This CDR3 has 17 amino acids. The CDR3 sequence is CASSLPWTGTGAYEQYF. As DNA, the CDR3 is TGTGCCAGCAGTCTACCTTGGACCGGGACAGGGGCCTACGAGCAGTACTTC.

V usage is TRBV28 and J usage is TRBJ2-1; 10 nucleotides line up with TRBD2. The CDR3 covers 15 residues. CDR1 MDHEN and CDR2 SYDVKM come from the germline V gene. Trimming removed 7 bases from V and 8 bases from J; junction bases left unmatched: 11. The CDR3 DNA follows: TGTGCCAGCAACCCAGCGGGAGGGCCCTCTGATGAGCAGTTCTTC. Translation gives CASNPAGGPSDEQFF.

V is TRBV28 and J is TRBJ1-1; no clear D gene. The CDR3 is 15 amino acids. Trimming removed 2 bases at V and 0 bases at J, with 10 bases between. CDR1 and CDR2 from the germline V gene are MDHEN and SYDVKM. The CDR3 DNA sequence: TGTGCCAGCAGTTTACGTGGGTTCATGAACACTGAAGCTTTCTTT. Amino acid sequence: CASSLRGFMNTEAFF.

The chain links TRBV30 to TRBJ2-1; unclear D gene. Germline CDR1 GTSNPN, CDR2 SVGIG (reference sequence). The CDR3 has 16 amino acids. V lost 1 base, J lost 7 bases, and 20 bases lay in between. CDR3 DNA sequence: TGTGCCTGGAGTGGGTCCTTCAGTCCCAATTTTAATGAGCAGTTCTTC. Its protein product is CAWSGSFSPNFNEQFF.

The chain uses TRBV10-3 and TRBJ2-7; 11 bases match TRBD2. The CDR3 sequence is 17 residues long. Germline V CDR1 and CDR2: ENHRY, SYGVKD. V shed 0 bases and J 4 bases; nucleotides not matched to a gene: 8. In nucleotides, the CDR3 is TGTGCCATCAGTGAGTCCCTAGCGGGAGGAAGTGTATACGAGCAGTACTTC. Translated, it gives CAISESLAGGSVYEQYF.

The V and J genes are TRBV11-3 and TRBJ2-1; the match to TRBD2 covers 16 bases. Germline lookup yields CDR1 SGHNT and CDR2 YENEEA. CDR3 size: 18 residues. J was trimmed by 7 bases and V by 4 bases; bases with no gene match: 10. The CDR3 protein is CASSSGTSGRAVRNEQFF. The DNA for the CDR3 is TGTGCCAGCAGCTCCGGGACTAGCGGGAGGGCAGTTAGGAATGAGCAGTTCTTC. The full variable domain, with the rest looked up from reference TRBV11-3 and TRBJ2-1, is EAGVVQSPRYKIIEKKQPVAFWCNPISGHNTLYWYLQNLGQGPELLIRYENEEAVDDSQLPKDRFSAERLKGVDSTLKIQPAELGDSAVYLCASSSGTSGRAVRNEQFFGPGTRLTVL.

V and J are TRBV6-4 and TRBJ2-3; the D is unclear. The CDR3 is made up of 14 amino acids. Trimming took 6 bases from V and 0 from J, leaving 10 bases between them. Germline V CDR1 and CDR2: MRHNA, SNTAGT. DNA of the CDR3: TGTGCCAGCAGACCCGTCTATAGCACAGATACGCAGTATTTT. It encodes CASRPVYSTDTQYF.

The rearrangement joins TRBV7-3 to TRBJ2-1, with TRBD2 matching 11 bases. CDR1 is SGHTA, CDR2 FQGTGA, per germline. V dropped 5 bases and J dropped 6; count of bases not matched to a gene: 0. This CDR3 spans 13 amino acids. In DNA, the CDR3 is TGTGCCAGCAGCCTAGCGGGAGGCAATGAGCAGTTCTTC. Its protein is CASSLAGGNEQFF.

This clone was seen a single time. The V gene is TRBV28, the J gene TRBJ2-7, with TRBD2 matching over 9 bases. Germline assignment: CDR1 MDHEN and CDR2 SYDVKM. V gave up 3 bases and J gave up 3 bases; unmatched junction bases: 3. This CDR3 has 14 residues. CDR3 bases: TGTGCCAGCAGTTTTAGCGGGAGCCGCTACGAGCAGTACTTC. Translating gives CASSFSGSRYEQYF.

V and J are TRBV9 and TRBJ2-7, with TRBD2 matching over 11 bases. V shed 2 bases, J shed 6 bases, and the junction held 10 bases outside the gene matches. Germline V gene lookup returns CDR1 SGDLS and CDR2 YYNGEE. This CDR3 contains 16 residues. The CDR3 nucleotides read TGTGCCAGCAGCGTGGCTAGCGGGAGGAACTCCCCCGAGCAGTACTTC. This translates into CASSVASGRNSPEQYF.

The chain combines TRBV7-9 with TRBJ1-1; D may be TRBD1 (5 bases). V was shortened by 5 bases and J by 0 bases, with 10 bases between the two germline ends. This CDR3 is built from 14 residues. Looked up from germline, CDR1 is SEHNR and CDR2 is FQNEAQ (reference sequence). The CDR3 bases are TGTGCCAGCAGCCCGGGGCGGGTGAACACTGAAGCTTTCTTT. Translated, it gives CASSPGRVNTEAFF. Based on the CDR3 plus reference TRBV7-9 and TRBJ1-1, the full variable domain is DTGVSQNPRHKITKRGQNVTFRCDPISEHNRLYWYRQTLGQGPEFLTYFQNEAQLEKSRLLSDRFSAERPKGSFSTLEIQRTEQGDSAMYLCASSPGRVNTEAFFGQGTRLTVV.

The chain uses TRBV6-1 and TRBJ2-2; 7 bases match TRBD2. CDR1 and CDR2 (germline): MNHNS, SASEGT. CDR3 size: 15 residues. The V segment lost 1 base and the J segment 1 base; nucleotides outside the gene matches: 0. In DNA form, the CDR3 reads TGTGCCAGCAGTGAAGGGGAGGGGAACACCGGGGAGCTGTTTTTT. This encodes CASSEGEGNTGELFF.

This clone came up once. V usage is TRBV2 and J usage is TRBJ2-6; no clear D. Germline V CDR1 and CDR2: SNHLY, FYNNEI. CDR3 length: 15 residues. V lost 1 base, J lost 2 bases, and 6 bases lay in between. This CDR3 is CASSEEMAGANVLTF. The DNA of the CDR3 is TGTGCCAGCAGTGAAGAAATGGCTGGGGCCAACGTCCTGACTTTC.

This chain links TRBV19 with TRBJ1-2; the D gene is possibly TRBD1 (6 bases). Germline CDR1 LNHDA, CDR2 SQIVND (reference sequence). V gave up 9 bases and J gave up 2 bases, with 16 bases separating them. CDR3 length equals 14 residues. DNA of the CDR3: TGTGCCAGCTCGCCCTGGGGGCTGAACTATGGCTACACCTTC. Translation: CASSPWGLNYGYTF.

This chain joins TRBV5-1 and TRBJ2-6; D call uncertain. The CDR3 spans 14 residues. Trimming removed 1 base from V and 1 base from J, with 3 bases in between. Looked up from germline, CDR1 is SGHRS and CDR2 is YFSETQ. CDR3 nucleotides: TGCGCCAGCAGCTTGATATCTGGGGCCAACGTCCTGACTTTC. Its protein product is CASSLISGANVLTF.

The chain joins TRBV5-1 to TRBJ1-2; TRBD1 might be the D (5 bases). This CDR3 has 18 amino acids. From germline, CDR1 is SGHRS and CDR2 YFSETQ. The germline V and J ends were trimmed by 1 base and 5 bases, with 24 bases remaining between them. In nucleotides, the CDR3 is TGCGCCAGCAGCTTGACGAGACGGGACGGCGCACGAAAGTATGGCTACACCTTC. Translating it yields CASSLTRRDGARKYGYTF.